The 14 T cell receptor beta chains presented below share a single source sample, sequenced in a study of shared clonotypes between healthy human individuals. Only in-frame clones appear in the TCRdb table, and some are missing; sequencing was by immunoSEQ multiplex PCR. Here the sample spans roughly 660,000 clones, 90% being singletons. The sequencing sample was made of memory CD8+ T cells from PBMCs. Regarding subset: CD45RO+ cells pooled with CCR7-negative TemRA cells. The receptors originated from a man younger than 35 in good health. Some clones in this sample may be carry-over from other donors' samples.

The chain uses TRBV27 and TRBJ1-5; 8 nucleotides line up with TRBD1. CDR1 is MNHEY and CDR2 is SMNVEV in the germline V gene (reference sequence). With 4 bases clipped from V and 6 bases from J, the junction kept 5 bases outside the gene matches. The CDR3 runs to 14 residues. CDR3 loop: CASSWAGGGQPQHF. In DNA, the CDR3 is TGTGCCAGCAGTTGGGCAGGGGGCGGTCAGCCCCAGCATTTT.

The gene calls are TRBV19 and TRBJ2-7; D not certain. Trimming cost V 4 bases and J 3 bases, with 1 base left between them. Germline values: CDR1 LNHDA, CDR2 SQIVND (reference sequence). This CDR3 has 10 amino acids. As DNA, the CDR3 is TGTGCCAGTAGTAACTACGAGCAGTACTTC. It yields the protein CASSNYEQYF.

The V call is TRBV9, the J call TRBJ2-3; the match to TRBD2 covers 8 bases. This CDR3 region has 14 residues. Germline lookup yields CDR1 SGDLS and CDR2 YYNGEE. The J segment lost 5 bases and the V segment lost 6 bases, leaving 8 bases of the junction unmatched. The DNA for the CDR3 is TGTGCCAGCAACAGAGCGGGAGTGGAAGATACGCAGTATTTT. It is translated as CASNRAGVEDTQYF.

This chain joins TRBV13 and TRBJ2-7; 13 nucleotides agree with TRBD2. The J segment lost 6 bases and the V segment lost 5 bases, leaving 10 bases of the junction unmatched. CDR1 is PRHDT, CDR2 FYEKMQ, per germline (reference sequence). The CDR3 runs to 16 residues. The CDR3 DNA follows: TGTGCCAGCAGCACCCGGACTAGCGGGAGTCCGATCGAGCAGTACTTC. This translates into CASSTRTSGSPIEQYF.

As for this clone: This may be a read error: a much more frequent sequence differs by one nucleotide. The chain joins TRBV6-4 to TRBJ2-5, with TRBD2 matching 12 bases. The CDR3 length is 14 residues. V was pared by 8 bases and J by 5 bases, with 6 bases of the junction left unmatched. Per the germline V gene, CDR1 is MRHNA and CDR2 is SNTAGT. As DNA, the CDR3 is TGTGCCAGCCGGCTAGCGGGAGGGGGGGAGACCCAGTACTTC. Its translation is CASRLAGGGETQYF.

The chain carries TRBV7-6 and TRBJ2-1; 7 bases are shared with TRBD1. Germline V gene data show CDR1 as SGHVS and CDR2 as FNYEAQ. J gave up 7 bases and V 3 bases, and 9 bases lay outside the gene matches. There are 15 residues in the CDR3. CDR3 residues: CASSFTKTGLNEQFF. Here the CDR3 DNA reads TGTGCCAGCAGCTTCACGAAGACAGGGTTGAATGAGCAGTTCTTC.

This chain joins TRBV6-6 and TRBJ1-1; no definite D call. CDR1 is MNHNY, CDR2 SVGAGI, per germline (reference sequence). Trimming left V 7 bases short and J 7 bases short, with 13 bases between. The CDR3 runs 12 residues. The CDR3 region is CASNNVGVEAFF. As DNA, the CDR3 is TGTGCCAGCAATAACGTGGGAGTTGAAGCTTTCTTT.

The chain links TRBV5-4 to TRBJ1-1; D gene unclear. Trimming cost V 2 bases and J 1 base, with 9 bases left between them. The CDR3 runs to 14 residues. Germline assignment: CDR1 SGHNT and CDR2 YYREEE (reference sequence). DNA of the CDR3: TGTGCCAGCAGCTTCCGGGGAAGGAACACTGAAGCTTTCTTT. Encoded protein: CASSFRGRNTEAFF.

On this clone: Other DNA sequences in the same sample also yield this CDR3. The chain recombines TRBV7-9 with TRBJ2-1; D is unclear. The V end lost 2 bases, the J end lost 0 bases, and 8 bases lay between the germline ends. The CDR3 is 15 residues long. Germline V gives CDR1 SEHNR, CDR2 FQNEAQ (reference sequence). The CDR3 DNA sequence: TGTGCCAGCAGCTTAACGGGCAGCTCCTACAATGAGCAGTTCTTC. It codes for CASSLTGSSYNEQFF.

Written as DNA, the CDR3 is TGTGCCAGCAGCGGACAGGGTCGTCCCTACGAGCAGTACTTC. This sequence encodes CASSGQGRPYEQYF. The J gene is TRBJ2-7, the V gene TRBV9; 7 bases agree with TRBD1. The germline gives CDR1 SGDLS, CDR2 YYNGEE. Losses at the gene ends were 3 bases for V and 2 bases for J; bases not matched to a gene: 5. The CDR3 is 14 amino acids.

This clone was recorded only once. The rearrangement joins TRBV27 to TRBJ1-2, with D uncertain. The CDR3 spans 14 residues. Germline CDR1 and CDR2: MNHEY and SMNVEV (reference sequence). V was trimmed by 4 bases and J by 4 bases, leaving 13 bases between them. The CDR3 region has the DNA TGTGCCAGCAGTTCCCTCAACACTATCTATGGCTACACCTTC. Protein sequence: CASSSLNTIYGYTF.

In this sample, this clone turned up once. The gene calls are TRBV25-1 and TRBJ2-7; 7 bases are a match to TRBD2. This CDR3 is built from 14 residues. Germline V lookup: CDR1 MGHDK, CDR2 SYGVNS. The junction had 8 bases not matched to a gene; V was cut back by 4 bases and J by 5 bases. The DNA for the CDR3 is TGTGCCAGCAGTGGCTCGGAACTAGCGAACGAGCAGTACTTC. Translating it yields CASSGSELANEQYF.

The J gene is TRBJ2-2, the V gene TRBV9, with 7 positions matching TRBD1. This CDR3 contains 15 residues. The V segment lost 3 bases and the J segment 7 bases; nucleotides outside the gene matches: 9. Germline-derived CDR1 and CDR2 are SGDLS and YYNGEE. The CDR3 region has the DNA TGTGCCAGCAGCGGAAGGGAGACAGGGATCGGGGAGCTGTTTTTT. This gives the protein CASSGRETGIGELFF.

The V gene is TRBV9, the J gene TRBJ2-3; D perhaps matches TRBD1 (6 bases). The CDR3 has 15 amino acids. Germline CDR1 SGDLS, CDR2 YYNGEE. Between the trimmed V and J ends, which lost 0 bases and 5 bases, there was a span of 13 bases. The CDR3 sequence is CASSVGHRAGDTQYF. CDR3 nucleotide sequence: TGTGCCAGCAGCGTAGGTCACAGGGCGGGAGATACGCAGTATTTT.